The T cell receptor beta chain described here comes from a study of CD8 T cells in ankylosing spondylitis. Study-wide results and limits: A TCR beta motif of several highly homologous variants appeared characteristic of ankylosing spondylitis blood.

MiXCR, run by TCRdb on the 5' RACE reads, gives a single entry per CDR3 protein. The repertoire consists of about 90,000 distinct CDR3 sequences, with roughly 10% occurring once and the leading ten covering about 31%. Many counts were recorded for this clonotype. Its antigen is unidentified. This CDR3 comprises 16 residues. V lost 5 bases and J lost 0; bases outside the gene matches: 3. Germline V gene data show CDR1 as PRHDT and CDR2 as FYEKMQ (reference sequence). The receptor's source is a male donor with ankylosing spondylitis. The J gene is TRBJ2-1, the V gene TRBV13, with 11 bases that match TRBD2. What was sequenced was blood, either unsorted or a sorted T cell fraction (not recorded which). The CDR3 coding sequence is TGTGCCAGCAGCCGAACTAGCGGGAGCTCCTACAATGAGCAGTTCTTC. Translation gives CASSRTSGSSYNEQFF.